Presented here are 14 T cell receptor beta chains from one specimen sequenced in a study of beta chain features in type 1 diabetes. Study-level results: Shortening that was moderate but significant affected the TCRB CDR3s of Type 1 diabetes patients in all four CD4+ subsets.

Which antigens these TCRs recognize remains unknown. Since all of the isolated RNA was reverse transcribed, expressed TCRB transcripts were what got sequenced. Data came from immunoSEQ multiplex PCR; TCRdb stores just in-frame clones and leaves some out. The repertoire has about 280,000 clones, roughly 15% of them found once; the top ten carry approximately 0.015%. The source material was naive CD4+ T cells from blood. Receptor source: a man aged 18 to 30 with type 1 diabetes.

This rearrangement joins TRBV28 to TRBJ2-1; no clear D gene. In germline, CDR1 is MDHEN, CDR2 SYDVKM. The V and J ends lost 9 bases and 7 bases respectively, with 7 bases between them. The CDR3 is 10 residues long. This CDR3 is CASFGNEQFF. Here the CDR3 DNA reads TGTGCCAGTTTCGGGAATGAGCAGTTCTTC. Full variable domain (missing parts from reference TRBV28 and TRBJ2-1): DVKVTQSSRYLVKRTGEKVFLECVQDMDHENMFWYRQDPGLGLRLIYFSYDVKMKEKGDIPEGYSVSREKKERFSLILESASTNQTSMYLCASFGNEQFFGPGTRLTVL.

The V gene is TRBV7-9, the J gene TRBJ2-2; 9 positions agree with TRBD1. Germline V gene sequence: CDR1 SEHNR, CDR2 FQNEAQ (reference sequence). There are 15 residues in the CDR3. The ends lost 7 bases at V and 2 bases at J; junction bases unmatched: 5. In DNA, the CDR3 is TGTGCCAGCAACCGGGGACAGGGCAACACCGGGGAGCTGTTTTTT. It translates to CASNRGQGNTGELFF.

This clone was counted between two and nine times. The CDR3 sequence is CASSYEAGTANTEAFF. Here the CDR3 DNA reads TGCGCCAGCAGCTATGAAGCCGGGACAGCGAACACTGAAGCTTTCTTT. This chain connects TRBV5-1 to TRBJ1-1, with 7 bases identical to TRBD1. There are 16 residues in the CDR3. V gave up 3 bases and J gave up 1 base; unmatched junction bases: 9. The germline V gene has CDR1 SGHRS and CDR2 YFSETQ.

In DNA form, the CDR3 reads TGCAGCGTTGAGCTTCGGGAAGTGACTGAAGCTTTCTTT. It specifies CSVELREVTEAFF. This chain uses TRBV29-1 with TRBJ1-1; D is undetermined. There are 13 residues in the CDR3. The V gene lost 3 bases and the J gene lost 5 bases, with 13 bases spanning the gap. The germline V gene has CDR1 SQVTM and CDR2 ANQGSEA. The variable domain in full, with the rest retrieved from reference TRBV29-1 and TRBJ1-1, is SAVISQKPSRDICQRGTSLTIQCQVDSQVTMMFWYRQQPGQSLTLIATANQGSEATYESGFVIDKFPISRPNLTFSTLTVSNMSPEDSSIYLCSVELREVTEAFFGQGTRLTVV.

The CDR3 sequence: CASSTSGGQETQYF. The CDR3 DNA is TGTGCCAGCTCGACTAGCGGGGGCCAAGAGACCCAGTACTTC. The chain couples TRBV28 to TRBJ2-5; 12 bases are shared with TRBD2. Losses at the gene ends were 8 bases for V and 1 base for J; bases not matched to a gene: 2. CDR3 length: 14 residues. The V gene's germline CDR1 is MDHEN and CDR2 SYDVKM. The full variable domain, its missing parts supplied by reference TRBV28 and TRBJ2-5, is DVKVTQSSRYLVKRTGEKVFLECVQDMDHENMFWYRQDPGLGLRLIYFSYDVKMKEKGDIPEGYSVSREKKERFSLILESASTNQTSMYLCASSTSGGQETQYFGPGTRLLVL.

V is TRBV30 and J is TRBJ2-1; no clear D gene. The V and J ends lost 4 bases and 6 bases respectively, with 10 bases between them. Germline-derived CDR1 and CDR2 are GTSNPN and SVGIG (reference sequence). The CDR3 has 12 residues. The CDR3 nucleotides read TGTGCCTGGACCTTCCCCGGCAATGAGCAGTTCTTC. Translation gives CAWTFPGNEQFF.

The chain is built from TRBV11-2 and TRBJ2-3; 11 bases line up with TRBD2. The CDR3 contains 16 residues. The germline V gene has CDR1 SGHAT and CDR2 FQNNGV. J gave up 0 bases and V 4 bases, and 3 bases lay outside the gene matches. The CDR3 DNA follows: TGTGCCAGCAGCTCATTAGCGGGAGGGAGCACAGATACGCAGTATTTT. Its protein is CASSSLAGGSTDTQYF.

This clone was counted only a few times. The CDR3 loop is CASSLSDEQYF. The CDR3 DNA is TGCGCCAGCAGCTTGTCGGACGAGCAGTACTTC. V gene TRBV5-1 combines with J gene TRBJ2-7; no clear D gene. V lost 1 base to trimming and J lost 5 bases, with 4 bases between them. CDR1 SGHRS and CDR2 YFSETQ come from the germline V gene. The CDR3 runs 11 residues. Together with reference TRBV5-1 and TRBJ2-7, the CDR3 gives the full variable domain: KAGVTQTPRYLIKTRGQQVTLSCSPISGHRSVSWYQQTPGQGLQFLFEYFSETQRNKGNFPGRFSGRQFSNSRSEMNVSTLELGDSALYLCASSLSDEQYFGPGTRLTVT.

This clone was seen a handful of times. The CDR3 sequence: CASRKQGAYEQYF. CDR3 nucleotides: TGTGCCAGCAGAAAACAGGGGGCCTACGAGCAGTACTTC. The chain links TRBV11-2 to TRBJ2-7, with 8 bases that match TRBD1. J gave up 2 bases and V 6 bases, and 3 bases lay outside the gene matches. CDR3 length equals 13 residues. Germline V CDR1 and CDR2: SGHAT, FQNNGV.

V is TRBV5-1 and J is TRBJ2-2, with 8 positions matching TRBD2. The V segment lost 0 bases and the J segment 4 bases; nucleotides outside the gene matches: 5. Per germline, CDR1 SGHRS and CDR2 YFSETQ. The CDR3 has 16 amino acids. The CDR3 loop reads CASSLAVSGATGELFF. CDR3 DNA sequence: TGCGCCAGCAGCTTGGCGGTTAGCGGGGCCACCGGGGAGCTGTTTTTT.

This sequence joins TRBV18 and TRBJ2-1, with 8 bases aligning to TRBD2. This CDR3 is 15 amino acids long. CDR1 and CDR2 from the germline V gene are KGHSH and LQKENI. V trimming: 3 bases; J trimming: 10 bases; junction bases outside the gene matches: 11. CDR3 coding DNA: TGTGCCAGCTCACCGTCCGGGAGGGCCTTAGGAGAGCAGTTCTTC. This encodes CASSPSGRALGEQFF. Variable domain in full (rest from reference TRBV18 and TRBJ2-1): NAGVMQNPRHLVRRRGQEARLRCSPMKGHSHVYWYRQLPEEGLKFMVYLQKENIIDESGMPKERFSAEFPKEGPSILRIQQVVRGDSAAYFCASSPSGRALGEQFFGPGTRLTVL.

This clone was detected a few times. The genes are TRBV18 and TRBJ2-7, with D tentatively TRBD2 (6 bases). CDR1 is KGHSH and CDR2 is LQKENI in the germline V gene. The CDR3 length is 15 residues. Trimming removed 6 bases at V and 3 bases at J, with 18 bases between. The CDR3 spells CASSNRWMGLYEQYF. The CDR3 DNA reads as TGTGCCAGCTCCAACCGGTGGATGGGACTCTACGAGCAGTACTTC.

V gene TRBV9 combines with J gene TRBJ2-5; 14 bases are shared with TRBD2. This CDR3 comprises 20 residues. The V gene end was trimmed by 0 bases and the J gene end by 5 bases; junction bases not matched to a gene: 15. Germline values: CDR1 SGDLS, CDR2 YYNGEE. The DNA of the CDR3 is TGTGCCAGCAGCGTAGTGCCAGGAGGGACTAGCGGGGGTGCGGTGGAGACCCAGTACTTC. As protein: CASSVVPGGTSGGAVETQYF.

The chain joins TRBV5-8 to TRBJ2-5, with 8 nucleotides matching TRBD1. Germline V CDR1 and CDR2: SGHTS, YDEGEE. The trim removed 4 bases at V and 4 bases at J, leaving 9 bases unmatched. The CDR3 sequence is 15 residues long. This CDR3 reads CASSELQGAGETQYF. DNA of the CDR3: TGTGCCAGCAGCGAACTCCAGGGGGCTGGAGAGACCCAGTACTTC.